This entry features one T cell receptor (beta chain) sequence. TCRdb reprocessed the RT-PCR reads with MiXCR, giving one entry per CDR3 protein. Of approximately 720,000 distinct CDR3 sequences in the sample, more than 13% are singletons; the top ten hold 3.6%. CDR1 SGHRS and CDR2 YFSETQ come from the germline V gene. The CDR3 loop spans 15 amino acids. The V end lost 0 bases, the J end lost 4 bases, and 13 bases lay between the germline ends. The sequence came from a female donor in good health, serving as a healthy control. Specimen: memory CD4+ T cells from blood. V gene TRBV5-1 combines with J gene TRBJ1-1; possibly TRBD1 for D (5 bases). The CDR3 nucleotides read TGCGCCAGCAGCTTGGGCGGGACGGATGTCACTGAAGCTTTCTTT. Translation: CASSLGGTDVTEAFF.